One and the same sample provided the 4 T cell receptor beta chains below, sequenced in a study of T cells in Graves' hyperthyroidism and ophthalmopathy. Amplified regions were TCR beta CDR3 sequences from RNA transcripts. A first-round RT-PCR of the TCR CDR3 used the HTBI primer set. TCRdb fed the multiplex PCR reads into MiXCR, producing one record per CDR3 protein. The sample lists 300,000 to 400,000 distinct CDR3 sequences; approximately 15% were seen once. Specimen: blood. The receptor source for this set is a woman aged 25-40 years with Graves' hyperthyroidism.

This clonotype was detected only a few times. The chain couples TRBV7-9 to TRBJ2-1; a weak D match, TRBD1 (5 bases). CDR1 SEHNR and CDR2 FQNEAQ come from the germline V gene (reference sequence). This CDR3 has 13 residues. The germline V and J ends were trimmed by 6 bases and 2 bases, with 8 bases remaining between them. CDR3 amino acids: CASSRGAYNEQFF. CDR3 DNA sequence: TGTGCCAGCAGTAGGGGTGCCTACAATGAGCAGTTCTTC.

In this sample, this clonotype turned up many times. One end of the junction does not line up with germline, which may come from a read error. The J gene is TRBJ2-7, the V gene TRBV15; possible D gene TRBD1, 6 bases. CDR3 length: 13 residues. CDR1 is LNHNV, CDR2 YYDKDF, per germline (reference sequence). The DNA for the CDR3 is TGTGCCGCCAGCAGGGGATCTTTGTACGAGCAGTACTTC. Translating it yields CAASRGSLYEQYF.

The V and J genes are TRBV29-1 and TRBJ1-2; D ambiguous. V gave up 4 bases and J gave up 1 base, with 7 bases separating them. In germline, CDR1 is SQVTM, CDR2 ANQGSEA. This CDR3 comprises 12 residues. CDR3 protein: CSVVRGNYGYTF. CDR3 in DNA: TGCAGCGTTGTTCGGGGTAACTATGGCTACACCTTC. Looking up the rest from reference TRBV29-1 and TRBJ1-2 gives the full variable domain: SAVISQKPSRDICQRGTSLTIQCQVDSQVTMMFWYRQQPGQSLTLIATANQGSEATYESGFVIDKFPISRPNLTFSTLTVSNMSPEDSSIYLCSVVRGNYGYTFGSGTRLTVV.

This clonotype was counted many times. The chain is built from TRBV12-3 or TRBV12-4 and TRBJ2-2; tentatively, D is TRBD1 (5 bases). This CDR3 has 13 residues. The ends were cut back, 2 bases at V and 6 bases at J, with 7 bases in the middle. For the CDR3, the DNA is TGTGCCAGCAGTTTACCAGGGCCCGGGGAGCTGTTTTTT. It translates to CASSLPGPGELFF.